Each of the 9 T cell receptor beta chains below was sequenced from the same sample in a study of regulatory T cells in long-lasting Graves disease. Noted time point: newly diagnosed GD, antithyroid drugs for less than 3 months. The TCR library used RNA extracted from PBMCs. The TCR beta library used iRepertoire HTBI primers with Arm-PCR amplification of CDR3. MiXCR was run by TCRdb on the multiplex PCR reads, yielding one entry per CDR3 protein. The repertoire holds some 250,000 distinct CDR3 sequences, with roughly 21% as singletons. The sequencing used peripheral blood mononuclear cells (PBMCs), collected at new diagnosis, from a patient treated with antithyroid drugs. These receptors were obtained from a female donor with Graves disease.

This clonotype appeared a few times. V usage is TRBV12-3 or TRBV12-4 and J usage is TRBJ1-5; D is undetermined. Between the trimmed V and J ends, which lost 8 bases and 1 base, there was a span of 15 bases. The CDR3 covers 15 residues. CDR3 protein: CASARTVSSNQPQHF. DNA for the CDR3: TGTGCCAGCGCCCGGACGGTCTCGAGCAATCAGCCCCAGCATTTT.

The table lists this clonotype with many counts. This chain links TRBV20-1 with TRBJ2-7; 12 nucleotides line up with TRBD2. The CDR3 contains 13 residues. Germline CDR1 reads DFQATT; CDR2 reads SNEGSKA (reference sequence). The V and J ends lost 5 bases and 6 bases, in that order; junction bases with no gene match: 5. The CDR3 region is CSAPTSGGGEQYF. The CDR3, as DNA: TGCAGTGCTCCGACTAGCGGGGGAGGCGAGCAGTACTTC.

The J gene is TRBJ2-5, the V gene TRBV7-6; 11 bases match TRBD2. In germline, CDR1 is SGHVS, CDR2 FNYEAQ. The V gene end was trimmed by 2 bases and the J gene end by 2 bases; junction bases not matched to a gene: 4. CDR3 length: 16 amino acids. For the CDR3, the DNA is TGTGCCAGCAGCTTAAATCTAGCGGGGGGACAAGAGACCCAGTACTTC. Its translation: CASSLNLAGGQETQYF.

This clonotype was counted only a few times. This sequence joins TRBV7-2 and TRBJ2-6, with 8 bases fitting TRBD1. Germline V gene data show CDR1 as SGHTA and CDR2 as FQGNSA. With V trimmed by 5 bases and J by 0 bases, 9 bases remained unmatched. This CDR3 region has 18 residues. CDR3 in DNA: TGTGCCAGCAGCCCGACCGGGACAGGAAACTCTGGGGCCAACGTCCTGACTTTC. It translates to CASSPTGTGNSGANVLTF. Full variable domain (rest looked up from reference TRBV7-2 and TRBJ2-6): GAGVSQSPSNKVTEKGKDVELRCDPISGHTALYWYRQSLGQGLEFLIYFQGNSAPDKSGLPSDRFSAERTGGSVSTLTIQRTQQEDSAVYLCASSPTGTGNSGANVLTFGAGSRLTVL.

This clonotype was detected ten times or more. This rearrangement joins TRBV18 to TRBJ2-1, with 11 bases identical to TRBD1. The CDR3 sequence is 18 residues long. V shed 3 bases and J 0 bases; nucleotides not matched to a gene: 7. Germline V CDR1 and CDR2: KGHSH, LQKENI. CDR3 sequence (DNA): TGTGCCAGCTCACCTCGGACAGGGGGCAGTCGCTCCTACAATGAGCAGTTCTTC. This codes for CASSPRTGGSRSYNEQFF.

This clonotype showed up many times. J is TRBJ2-7 and V is TRBV19; 10 nucleotides align to TRBD2. Germline CDR1 and CDR2: LNHDA and SQIVND (reference sequence). The CDR3 has 18 residues. V lost 5 bases and J lost 1; bases outside the gene matches: 14. The CDR3 DNA follows: TGTGCCAGTAGTTCTAGCGGGAGAGATATCAGGGGTTCCTACGAGCAGTACTTC. Protein product: CASSSSGRDIRGSYEQYF.

The table lists this clonotype with many counts. CDR3 DNA sequence: TGTGCCAGCAGCTTGGGGACTAGCGGGAGAACAGATACGCAGTATTTT. It translates to CASSLGTSGRTDTQYF. The genes are TRBV11-2 and TRBJ2-3; 14 nucleotides line up with TRBD2. The V segment lost 3 bases and the J segment 3 bases; nucleotides outside the gene matches: 2. CDR3 size: 16 residues. CDR1 and CDR2 (germline): SGHAT, FQNNGV.

This rearrangement joins TRBV19 to TRBJ1-2; D unclear. Trimming removed 1 base at V and 5 bases at J, with 8 bases between. Germline CDR1 reads LNHDA; CDR2 reads SQIVND (reference sequence). This CDR3 is 13 amino acids long. CDR3 in amino acids: CASSIGINYGYTF. CDR3 nucleotides: TGTGCCAGTAGTATAGGCATAAATTATGGCTACACCTTC.

In this sample, this clonotype turned up a few times. The V and J genes are TRBV3-2 and TRBJ2-1; the table's D call TRBD1 went unverified against the DNA. TRBV3-2 is classified as a pseudogene. The CDR3 loop spans 14 amino acids. The CDR3: CASSAWTAYNEQFF. Here the CDR3 DNA reads TGTGCCAGCAGCGCCTGGACAGCTTACAATGAGCAGTTCTTC.